This TCR beta chain was retrieved from a study of blood T cells in healthy people across ages. Study-level results: The unsorted PBMCs prevented any conclusive comparison of naive versus antigen-experienced cells.

The use of a sample-barcoded 5' primer and a J-beta primer mix characterized a second PCR of 7 to 11 cycles. TCRdb ran MiXCR on the 5' RACE reads and lists one entry per CDR3 protein. The profile shows roughly 1,000,000 distinct CDR3 sequences, about 25% of them singletons. A few counts support this clonotype. Its cognate antigen is unknown. In germline, CDR1 is SQVTM, CDR2 ANQGSEA. Trimming pared 7 bases from V and 9 bases from J, leaving 16 bases between. This CDR3 comprises 12 residues. The sample was also linked to a second study, of T cells of mothers and their children. That source reports: Donation involved a few healthy Caucasian mothers and the six children that they had. Slightly higher overlap, not significant, was seen in related mother-child pairs than in unrelated pairs.

This sequence was found in a girl aged 2 to 10 in good health. The chain is built from TRBV29-1 and TRBJ2-1; a possible D gene is TRBD1 (6 bases). The sample comprised blood. CDR3 loop: CSEQGPGSEQFF. CDR3 DNA sequence: TGCAGCGAACAGGGACCGGGGAGTGAGCAGTTCTTC.